The clone carrying this T cell receptor (beta chain) has a single count. Its target is unknown. TCRdb keeps only in-frame clones here, not all; method: immunoSEQ multiplex PCR. The sample includes 200,000 to 250,000 clones, less than 75% of them seen just once. These data belong to a study of cytotoxic CD8 clonotypes in ibrutinib-treated CLL. Overall study context: The cohort had 11 relapsed/refractory and over 14 treatment-naive patients, around 18 IGHV unmutated. After treatment lasting a median approximately eleven months, range 6 to 36, response samples were collected. Study-wide results and caveats: Sustained-remission and progressing patients had different sampling times. Treatment left the uncommon public clonotypes either contracted or stable in frequency.

The CDR3 totals 14 residues. Germline V gene lookup returns CDR1 MNHEY and CDR2 SVGAGI. V lost 2 bases and J lost 5, with 9 bases in between. The sequencing here drew on PBMCs, taken after 24 months of ibrutinib treatment. The chain is built from TRBV6-5 and TRBJ1-4; D remains ambiguous. The TCR comes from a human donor with chronic lymphocytic leukemia. CDR3 protein: CASSYRGSNEKLFF. In DNA form, the CDR3 reads TGTGCCAGCAGTTACCGCGGATCCAATGAAAAACTGTTTTTT.